This entry is about one T cell receptor (beta chain). What it binds is unknown. This CDR3 has 14 amino acids. Germline trimming cut 6 bases from V and 1 base from J; bases unmatched to any gene: 5. Germline V lookup: CDR1 SQVTM, CDR2 ANQGSEA. This sample stems from a study of cytomegalovirus exposure and HLA in healthy donors. Overall study findings and caveats: When analyzed later, a missense DCLRE1C variant was found to be linked to TCR beta V- and J-gene trimming. Excluded were some V segments that proved indistinguishable, including TRBV6-2 and TRBV6-3. The listing of some 170 TCR beta chains classed them as cytomegalovirus-associated.

PCR was performed using 60 Vbeta and 13 Jbeta primers. Clones were sequenced by immunoSEQ multiplex PCR, and TCRdb holds only the in-frame ones, with some missing. The data hold 110,000 to 150,000 clones, with around 80% observed a single time. This rearrangement joins TRBV29-1 to TRBJ2-5; 10 bases are a match to TRBD1. The TCR was taken from a man aged 18 to 29 in good health and CMV-seropositive. The sample was PBMCs. The CDR3 is CSVDWTGGQETQYF. The CDR3 coding sequence is TGCAGCGTAGATTGGACAGGGGGCCAAGAGACCCAGTACTTC.